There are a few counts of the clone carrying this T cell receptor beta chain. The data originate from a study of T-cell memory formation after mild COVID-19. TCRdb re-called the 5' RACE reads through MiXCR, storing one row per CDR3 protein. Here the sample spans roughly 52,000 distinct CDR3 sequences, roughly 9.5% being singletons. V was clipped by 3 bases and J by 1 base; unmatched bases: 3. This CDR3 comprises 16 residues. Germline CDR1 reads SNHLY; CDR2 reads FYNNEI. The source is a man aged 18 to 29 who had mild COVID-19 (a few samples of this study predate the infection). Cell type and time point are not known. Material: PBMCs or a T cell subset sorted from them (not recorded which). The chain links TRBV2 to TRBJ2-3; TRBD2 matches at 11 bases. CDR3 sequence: CASSDALAGGTDTQYF. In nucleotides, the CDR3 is TGTGCCAGCAGTGACGCACTAGCGGGGGGCACAGATACGCAGTATTTT.